Here is one T cell receptor beta chain with its context. Its antigen is as yet unknown. This entry comes from a study of T cell repertoires in cytomegalovirus infection. Study-wide background: Matching HLA type, along with CMV infection, was indicated by public TCR beta signatures. Overall study findings and caveats: Across the ex vivo response, the dominant clonotypes were HLA-C-restricted CMV-specific TCR beta clonotypes.

TCRdb processed the reads anew with MiXCR; each CDR3 protein has one entry. This sample carries approximately 770,000 distinct CDR3 sequences, about 27% of them seen once, and the ten largest clones take over 10%. The CDR3 length is 15 residues. The junction had 5 bases not matched to a gene; V was cut back by 3 bases and J by 3 bases. Germline V CDR1 and CDR2: MNHEY, SMNVEV (reference sequence). This sample comprised cultured CD8+ T cells from PBMCs, obtained from culture after CMV antigen stimulation. The chain is built from TRBV27 and TRBJ1-5; 7 bases match TRBD1. The clonotype originates from a human donor in good health (CMV status not recorded). Some clones in this sample may be carry-over from other donors' samples. The CDR3 DNA is TGTGCCAGCAGTTTTACAGGGGCCCCCAATCAGCCCCAGCATTTT. Translation: CASSFTGAPNQPQHF.